This TCR beta chain stems from a study of cytomegalovirus exposure and HLA in healthy donors. The assay was immunoSEQ multiplex PCR, and TCRdb's table has in-frame clones only and misses some. The table lists under 150,000 clones, around nine tenths of them singletons, with around 8% in the top ten. This clonotype originated in a woman younger than 30 in good health and CMV-seropositive. Sequenced sample: PBMCs.

The CDR3 spells CASSTGLAATDTQYF. The CDR3 DNA reads as TGTGCCAGTAGTACGGGACTAGCGGCGACAGATACGCAGTATTTT. The gene calls are TRBV19 and TRBJ2-3; 11 positions match TRBD2. V shed 4 bases, J shed 3 bases, and the junction held 3 bases outside the gene matches. Germline lookup yields CDR1 LNHDA and CDR2 SQIVND (reference sequence). The CDR3 extends over 15 amino acids.